A single sample gave rise to the 16 T cell receptor beta chains below, sequenced in a study of regulatory dendritic cells for organ transplantation (dated by TCRdb to about 2017). These receptors are not linked to any known antigen. The library was generated by the immunoSEQ multiplex PCR assay. TCRdb obtained this table from immuneACCESS and retained in-frame rearrangements with V and J assigned. These tables miss some clones; where compared with another copy, unresolved V genes account for less than half of the shortfall, and the remainder is unexplained. The sample profile shows about 21,000 clones; around 86% of them were found once. The top ten clonotypes cover 0.26% of the sample. Sorted T cell subsets were CFSE-labeled and co-cultured for 4 to 5 days with allogeneic regulatory or mature dendritic cells at a 1:10 DC:T ratio. Sequenced material: naive CD4+ T cells from blood cultured with dendritic cells. Sample cell subset or site, as interpreted from the label and publication: CD45RA+ naive T cells. Source of these receptors: a human donor in good health.

The chain couples TRBV30 to TRBJ1-5; TRBD1 aligns across 9 bases. The germline gives CDR1 GTSNPN, CDR2 SVGIG (reference sequence). Trimming removed 0 bases from V and 6 bases from J; junction bases left unmatched: 3. The CDR3 runs 14 residues. The CDR3 protein is CAWSVHRGLQPQHF. The CDR3 DNA follows: TGTGCCTGGAGTGTACACAGGGGGCTTCAGCCCCAGCATTTT.

The rearrangement links TRBV28 to TRBJ1-2; D unclear. The ends were cut back, 5 bases at V and 7 bases at J, with 8 bases in the middle. This CDR3 is built from 11 residues. Germline V lookup: CDR1 MDHEN, CDR2 SYDVKM. The CDR3 region is CASSPGVGYTF. DNA of the CDR3: TGTGCCAGCAGTCCCGGGGTTGGCTACACCTTC.

The chain is built from TRBV6-6 and TRBJ1-1; no reliable D call. The CDR3 has 14 residues. CDR1 is MNHNY and CDR2 is SVGAGI in the germline V gene (reference sequence). Trimming shortened V by 6 bases and J by 0 bases, and 11 bases separated the two germline ends. The DNA for the CDR3 is TGTGCCAGCAGCCCTGTTAGATTGAACACTGAAGCTTTCTTT. This encodes CASSPVRLNTEAFF.

The rearrangement joins TRBV5-4 to TRBJ1-2; the D is unclear. Germline V gene lookup returns CDR1 SGHNT and CDR2 YYREEE (reference sequence). Trimming pared 0 bases from V and 7 bases from J, leaving 16 bases between. The CDR3 consists of 15 residues. The CDR3 DNA is TGTGCCAGCAGCTTGGAAGGTTCAAGGTCGATTGGCTACACCTTC. This gives the protein CASSLEGSRSIGYTF.

The V call is TRBV10-3, the J call TRBJ1-5; no clear D gene. The CDR3 is 15 residues long. Trimming removed 3 bases from V and 7 bases from J, with 16 bases in between. Germline V CDR1 and CDR2: ENHRY, SYGVKD. In DNA form, the CDR3 reads TGTGCCATCAGTGATTTCGGCAGGAAGGACCAGCCCCAGCATTTT. It translates to CAISDFGRKDQPQHF.

The V and J genes are TRBV7-2 and TRBJ2-7, with D hard to call. The CDR3 covers 13 residues. In germline, CDR1 is SGHTA, CDR2 FQGNSA. The V gene lost 5 bases and the J gene lost 7 bases, with 15 bases spanning the gap. The DNA for the CDR3 is TGTGCCAGCAGCCTAGACCTGACAACAGAGCAGTACTTC. Amino acid sequence: CASSLDLTTEQYF.

The rearrangement links TRBV9 to TRBJ2-1, with TRBD2 identical over 9 bases. The CDR3 is 16 amino acids. Looked up from germline, CDR1 is SGDLS and CDR2 is YYNGEE. V was pared by 0 bases and J by 8 bases, with 9 bases of the junction left unmatched. The CDR3 DNA follows: TGTGCCAGCAGCGTAGATGGGCGGGGGGGCCTCTATGAGCAGTTCTTC. Protein product: CASSVDGRGGLYEQFF.

The V and J genes are TRBV7-9 and TRBJ1-5; no definite D call. The CDR3 covers 13 residues. Germline-derived CDR1 and CDR2 are SEHNR and FQNEAQ (reference sequence). Deletions cut 4 bases from V and 7 bases from J, with 11 bases between. The CDR3 sequence is CASSSDGGQPQHF. The CDR3 nucleotides are TGTGCCAGCAGCTCAGATGGAGGACAGCCCCAGCATTTT. Variable domain in full (rest from reference TRBV7-9 and TRBJ1-5): DTGVSQNPRHKITKRGQNVTFRCDPISEHNRLYWYRQTLGQGPEFLTYFQNEAQLEKSRLLSDRFSAERPKGSFSTLEIQRTEQGDSAMYLCASSSDGGQPQHFGDGTRLSIL.

This chain uses TRBV9 with TRBJ2-5; D is possibly TRBD1 or TRBD2 (5 bases each). V lost 1 base and J lost 4, with 14 bases in between. This CDR3 is built from 15 residues. Germline V gene lookup returns CDR1 SGDLS and CDR2 YYNGEE. CDR3 loop: CASSVNFRGTETQYF. The DNA of the CDR3 is TGTGCCAGCAGCGTAAATTTTAGAGGGACAGAGACCCAGTACTTC. The full variable domain, in which reference TRBV9 and TRBJ2-5 provide the parts outside the CDR3, is DSGVTQTPKHLITATGQRVTLRCSPRSGDLSVYWYQQSLDQGLQFLIQYYNGEERAKGNILERFSAQQFPDLHSELNLSSLELGDSALYFCASSVNFRGTETQYFGPGTRLLVL.

CDR3 region: CASTPRRGTGLNTEAFF. For the CDR3, the DNA is TGTGCCAGTACCCCCAGAAGAGGGACAGGACTGAACACTGAAGCTTTCTTT. The chain is built from TRBV19 and TRBJ1-1; 8 nucleotides line up with TRBD1. The germline V gene has CDR1 LNHDA and CDR2 SQIVND (reference sequence). CDR3 length equals 17 residues. The V and J ends lost 7 bases and 0 bases, in that order; junction bases with no gene match: 13.

CDR3 amino acids: CASTGPNSPLHF. CDR3 nucleotides: TGTGCCAGCACCGGCCCGAATTCACCCCTCCACTTT. The V gene is TRBV28, the J gene TRBJ1-6; D is uncertain. Trimming removed 7 bases at V and 7 bases at J, with 8 bases between. Germline lookup yields CDR1 MDHEN and CDR2 SYDVKM. The CDR3 is 12 residues long.

This rearrangement joins TRBV19 to TRBJ2-3; D unresolved. The V gene's germline CDR1 is LNHDA and CDR2 SQIVND (reference sequence). V was cut by 5 bases and J by 7 bases, with 19 bases left in between. This CDR3 is 15 amino acids long. The CDR3 DNA reads TGTGCCAGTAGTGCCATGCCCACCCCGGGTTATACGCAGTATTTT. Its translation is CASSAMPTPGYTQYF.

The chain couples TRBV5-4 to TRBJ2-1, with 11 positions matching TRBD2. CDR1 and CDR2 from the germline V gene are SGHNT and YYREEE (reference sequence). The V gene end was trimmed by 0 bases and the J gene end by 7 bases; junction bases not matched to a gene: 15. The CDR3 consists of 19 residues. This CDR3 reads CASSLVLAGGSGVGNEQFF. The CDR3 DNA is TGTGCCAGCAGCTTGGTCCTAGCGGGAGGTTCTGGGGTCGGAAATGAGCAGTTCTTC.

The genes are TRBV2 and TRBJ1-6; D not certain. The CDR3 is made up of 12 amino acids. Germline-derived CDR1 and CDR2 are SNHLY and FYNNEI. V lost 4 bases to trimming and J lost 8 bases, with 6 bases between them. The chain's CDR3 is CASSALDSPLHF. The CDR3 region has the DNA TGTGCCAGCAGTGCGCTAGATTCACCCCTCCACTTT. The variable domain in full, completed from reference TRBV2 and TRBJ1-6, reads EPEVTQTPSHQVTQMGQEVILRCVPISNHLYFYWYRQILGQKVEFLVSFYNNEISEKSEIFDDQFSVERPDGSNFTLKIRSTKLEDSAMYFCASSALDSPLHFGNGTRLTVT.

V gene TRBV7-2 combines with J gene TRBJ2-1; 7 positions match TRBD1. V shed 1 base and J 4 bases; nucleotides not matched to a gene: 13. The CDR3 is 18 amino acids. From germline, CDR1 is SGHTA and CDR2 FQGNSA. CDR3 coding DNA: TGTGCCAGCAGCTTAGACCGGGACAGCCGGCCCTCATACAATGAGCAGTTCTTC. Its protein product is CASSLDRDSRPSYNEQFF.

J is TRBJ1-3 and V is TRBV18; D is unclear. The V end lost 1 base, the J end lost 2 bases, and 6 bases lay between the germline ends. The germline V gene encodes CDR1 KGHSH and CDR2 LQKENI. The CDR3 is 14 amino acids. CDR3 DNA sequence: TGTGCCAGCTCACCACTCGACGCTGGAAACACCATATATTTT. It translates to CASSPLDAGNTIYF.